This T cell receptor (beta chain) appears in the sequencing data of a study of T cell responses to AZD1222 COVID-19 vaccine. Sequencing used immunoSEQ multiplex PCR; TCRdb keeps in-frame clones, though not all of them. The table lists 40,000 to 50,000 clones, 88% of them singletons. Points from the study as a whole: Receipt of two AZD1222 doses was followed by a rise in Spike-specific TCR breadth and depth.

Second doses that came at about 4 or about 12 weeks were put together. Germline V gene data show CDR1 as SGHTA and CDR2 as FQGNSA. V was pared by 1 base and J by 7 bases, with 6 bases between. There are 12 residues in the CDR3. Comment on this clone: Its antigen is unknown.

Specimen: peripheral blood, collected 28 days after the second AZD1222 dose. The gene calls are TRBV7-2 and TRBJ2-3; maybe TRBD2 (5 bases). The source of this sequence is an adult who received the AZD1222 COVID-19 vaccine. The CDR3: CASSLERNTQYF. In nucleotides, the CDR3 is TGTGCCAGCAGCTTAGAGCGGAATACGCAGTATTTT.